This T cell receptor (beta chain) is drawn from a study of identical twins. Only a few counts were recorded for this clonotype. Its antigen is unknown. A universal primer site was created by template switching, with the cDNA bearing unique molecular identifiers. TCRdb reprocessed the 5' RACE reads with MiXCR, giving one entry per CDR3 protein. Here the sample spans hundreds of thousands of distinct CDR3 sequences, 8% to 9% being singletons. Study-level results: Zero-insertion analyses might be partly confounded by invariant T cells like MAIT and iNKT.

Germline lookup yields CDR1 LGHNA and CDR2 YNFKEQ. V was shortened by 2 bases and J by 9 bases, with 14 bases between the two germline ends. The CDR3 is 14 amino acids. The sample also formed part of further work on yellow fever vaccine responses in identical twins. As that study records: The T cell response to vaccination in identical twins was reportedly partly convergent and partly personalized.

This rearrangement joins TRBV4-2 to TRBJ2-1; D remains unclear. The sequence was obtained from a woman younger than 35 in good health. The sample was PBMCs. CDR3 sequence reads: CASSQPDTGGEQFF. CDR3 nucleotides: TGTGCCAGCAGCCAACCAGATACCGGTGGTGAGCAGTTCTTC.